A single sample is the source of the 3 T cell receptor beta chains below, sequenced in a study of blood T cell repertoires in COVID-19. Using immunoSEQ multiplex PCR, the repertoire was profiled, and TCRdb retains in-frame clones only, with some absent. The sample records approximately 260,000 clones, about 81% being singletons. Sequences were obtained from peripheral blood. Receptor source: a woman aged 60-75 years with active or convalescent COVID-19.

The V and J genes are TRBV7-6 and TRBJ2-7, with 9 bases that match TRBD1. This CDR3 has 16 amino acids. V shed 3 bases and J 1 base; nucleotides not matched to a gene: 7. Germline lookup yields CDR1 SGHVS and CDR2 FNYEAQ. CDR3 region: CASSFGGQGPSYEQYF. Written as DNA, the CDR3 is TGTGCCAGCAGCTTTGGGGGACAGGGTCCTTCCTACGAGCAGTACTTC.

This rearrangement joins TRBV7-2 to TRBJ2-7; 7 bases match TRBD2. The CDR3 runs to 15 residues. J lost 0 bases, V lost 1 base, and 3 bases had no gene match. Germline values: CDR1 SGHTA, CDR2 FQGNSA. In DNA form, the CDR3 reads TGTGCCAGCAGCTTAGGGGAGGGATCCTCCTACGAGCAGTACTTC. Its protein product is CASSLGEGSSYEQYF.

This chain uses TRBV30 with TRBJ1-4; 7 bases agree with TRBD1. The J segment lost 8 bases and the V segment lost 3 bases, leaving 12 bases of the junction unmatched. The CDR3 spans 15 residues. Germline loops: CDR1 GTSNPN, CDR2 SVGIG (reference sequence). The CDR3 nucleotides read TGTGCCTGGAGCCCCATCGGCAGGGGGAACGAAAAACTGTTTTTT. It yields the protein CAWSPIGRGNEKLFF.